The next 23 T cell receptor beta chains were all read from a single sample in a study of T cell changes during pregnancy in multiple sclerosis. The assay was immunoSEQ multiplex PCR, and TCRdb's table has in-frame clones only and misses some. The table includes about 44,000 clones, under 95% detected once. This specimen consisted of CD4+ T cells from peripheral blood mononuclear cells, obtained in the third trimester of pregnancy. The receptors were sampled from a female donor with multiple sclerosis, enrolled in a pregnancy study.

This chain uses TRBV5-1 with TRBJ2-7, with 8 bases matching TRBD2. J lost 2 bases, V lost 2 bases, and 6 bases had no gene match. The CDR3 extends over 15 amino acids. CDR1 SGHRS and CDR2 YFSETQ come from the germline V gene. The CDR3 bases are TGCGCCAGCAGCTTAGCGGGAGAGGGCCCCTACGAGCAGTACTTC. Translation: CASSLAGEGPYEQYF.

The chain has TRBV11-2 and TRBJ2-2; D is perhaps TRBD2 (5 bases). CDR3 size: 16 residues. Between the trimmed V and J ends, which lost 7 bases and 2 bases, there was a span of 17 bases. Germline V gene data show CDR1 as SGHAT and CDR2 as FQNNGV. The CDR3 coding sequence is TGTGCCAGCACCAAAAACCTAGCAGTTAACACCGGGGAGCTGTTTTTT. Its translation is CASTKNLAVNTGELFF.

For the CDR3, the DNA is TGTGCCACCAGCAGTAGCGGGAGACCCCTCCAAGAGACCCAGTACTTC. This codes for CATSSSGRPLQETQYF. J is TRBJ2-5 and V is TRBV15, with TRBD2 identical over 9 bases. The CDR3 is made up of 16 amino acids. Germline V gene lookup returns CDR1 LNHNV and CDR2 YYDKDF (reference sequence). Germline trimming cut 3 bases from V and 1 base from J; bases unmatched to any gene: 6.

This clone was recorded a few times. The J gene is TRBJ1-4, the V gene TRBV15; TRBD1 matches 9 bases. The CDR3 runs to 19 residues. Germline CDR1 and CDR2: LNHNV and YYDKDF (reference sequence). The trim removed 0 bases at V and 0 bases at J, leaving 8 bases unmatched. The CDR3 loop reads CATSRDFVQGAATNEKLFF. CDR3 DNA sequence: TGTGCCACCAGCAGAGATTTTGTACAGGGGGCCGCAACTAATGAAAAACTGTTTTTT.

V usage is TRBV9 and J usage is TRBJ2-5, with D unresolved. CDR3 length: 14 residues. Trimming took 0 bases from V and 6 from J, leaving 12 bases between them. Germline V gene sequence: CDR1 SGDLS, CDR2 YYNGEE. DNA of the CDR3: TGTGCCAGCAGCGTAGACGGGTTAGGAAAGACCCAGTACTTC. Residues: CASSVDGLGKTQYF.

In its sample, this clone was seen a few times. The CDR3 spells CASSFGTSGDYEQYF. CDR3 sequence (DNA): TGTGCCAGCAGTTTTGGGACTAGCGGGGACTACGAGCAGTACTTC. The V call is TRBV6-6, the J call TRBJ2-7; 13 bases are a match to TRBD2. CDR3 length: 15 residues. Trimming removed 4 bases from V and 3 bases from J; junction bases left unmatched: 3. Germline V lookup: CDR1 MNHNY, CDR2 SVGAGI (reference sequence).

This chain uses TRBV4-3 with TRBJ2-7; D gene ambiguous. CDR1 LGHNA and CDR2 YSLEER come from the germline V gene. V lost 1 base, J lost 0 bases, and 7 bases lay in between. The CDR3 contains 14 residues. CDR3 DNA: TGCGCCAGCAGCCAAGGGCCTAGCTCCTACGAGCAGTACTTC. Amino acids: CASSQGPSSYEQYF.

V is TRBV2 and J is TRBJ2-3; the match to TRBD2 covers 7 bases. This CDR3 is built from 14 residues. Germline CDR1 and CDR2: SNHLY and FYNNEI. The V and J ends lost 8 bases and 5 bases, in that order; junction bases with no gene match: 10. CDR3 bases: TGTGCCAGCGCCCTCAGCGGGAAGGGAGATACGCAGTATTTT. Its protein product is CASALSGKGDTQYF.

This rearrangement joins TRBV7-2 to TRBJ2-3; TRBD2 matches 10 bases. The CDR3 is made up of 15 amino acids. Germline lookup yields CDR1 SGHTA and CDR2 FQGNSA. V lost 4 bases to trimming and J lost 6 bases; unmatched junction nucleotides: 7. The chain's CDR3 is CASSSIAGGTDTQYF. CDR3 in DNA: TGTGCCAGCAGCTCCATAGCGGGAGGAACGGATACGCAGTATTTT.

J is TRBJ2-3 and V is TRBV19; the D is unclear. V was shortened by 2 bases and J by 0 bases, with 6 bases between the two germline ends. The CDR3 consists of 14 residues. Germline V gene data show CDR1 as LNHDA and CDR2 as SQIVND (reference sequence). CDR3 amino acids: CASSIYGSTDTQYF. The CDR3 DNA reads TGTGCCAGTAGTATATACGGGAGCACAGATACGCAGTATTTT.

Turning to this clone: Other DNA sequences in this sample translate to the same CDR3. The chain has TRBV7-9 and TRBJ2-7; 7 nucleotides line up with TRBD2. V gave up 5 bases and J gave up 3 bases; unmatched junction bases: 13. The germline V gene has CDR1 SEHNR and CDR2 FQNEAQ (reference sequence). CDR3 size: 16 residues. In DNA form, the CDR3 reads TGTGCCAGCAGCCTAAGGTCGGGGGGAGGGAGCTACGAGCAGTACTTC. This translates into CASSLRSGGGSYEQYF.

This clone was observed a few times. This chain uses TRBV9 with TRBJ1-4; D gene ambiguous. Germline V gene lookup returns CDR1 SGDLS and CDR2 YYNGEE. The length of the CDR3 is 14 residues. Trimming took off 0 bases at V and 8 bases at J, with 11 bases between the two ends. CDR3 sequence (DNA): TGTGCCAGCAGCGTAGGGGTTGGAGGAGAAAAACTGTTTTTT. This gives the protein CASSVGVGGEKLFF.

The rearrangement joins TRBV2 to TRBJ1-1; 7 bases are shared with TRBD1. The ends lost 8 bases at V and 0 bases at J; junction bases unmatched: 6. This CDR3 is built from 14 residues. The germline V gene has CDR1 SNHLY and CDR2 FYNNEI. In DNA, the CDR3 is TGTGCCAGCGGAGGGGGACAGTTGAACACTGAAGCTTTCTTT. Translated: CASGGGQLNTEAFF.

V usage is TRBV5-4 and J usage is TRBJ2-2; D perhaps matches TRBD2 (7 bases). From germline, CDR1 is SGHNT and CDR2 YYREEE (reference sequence). Deletions cut 4 bases from V and 3 bases from J, with 19 bases between. This CDR3 has 17 amino acids. CDR3 in amino acids: CASSDARGGLDTGELFF. In DNA form, the CDR3 reads TGTGCCAGCAGCGATGCAAGGGGGGGGCTGGACACCGGGGAGCTGTTTTTT.

The V gene is TRBV27, the J gene TRBJ2-7, with TRBD1 matching 8 bases. Germline CDR1 is MNHEY and CDR2 is SMNVEV (reference sequence). Trimming took 5 bases from V and 2 from J; bases not matched to a gene: 5. The CDR3 has 14 residues. This chain's CDR3 is CASSLGQGPYEQYF. The CDR3 nucleotides are TGTGCCAGCAGTCTAGGACAGGGCCCCTACGAGCAGTACTTC.

The rearrangement links TRBV15 to TRBJ2-7; 12 nucleotides agree with TRBD2. CDR3 length: 15 amino acids. The V and J ends lost 0 bases and 4 bases, in that order; junction bases with no gene match: 1. Germline CDR1 and CDR2: LNHNV and YYDKDF (reference sequence). DNA of the CDR3: TGTGCCACCAGCAGAGAGACTAGCGGGAGATACGAGCAGTACTTC. Residues: CATSRETSGRYEQYF.

The chain joins TRBV6-6 to TRBJ1-1; tentatively, D is TRBD1 (6 bases). This CDR3 has 12 amino acids. Trimming left V 5 bases short and J 7 bases short, with 11 bases between. In germline, CDR1 is MNHNY, CDR2 SVGAGI (reference sequence). In nucleotides, the CDR3 is TGTGCCAGCAGTGATCGCAGGGGTGAAGCTTTCTTT. As protein: CASSDRRGEAFF.

This chain uses TRBV6-1 with TRBJ2-3; 9 bases line up with TRBD1. The junction had 2 bases not matched to a gene; V was cut back by 0 bases and J by 4 bases. The CDR3 sequence is 15 residues long. Germline values: CDR1 MNHNS, CDR2 SASEGT. CDR3 region: CASSEAWTGADTQYF. CDR3 DNA sequence: TGTGCCAGCAGTGAAGCCTGGACAGGGGCAGATACGCAGTATTTT.

J is TRBJ2-6 and V is TRBV19, with 8 bases that match TRBD1. CDR3 size: 21 residues. V lost 2 bases and J lost 0; bases outside the gene matches: 15. Per germline, CDR1 LNHDA and CDR2 SQIVND (reference sequence). The chain's CDR3 is CASSITPPRDRSYSGANVLTF. CDR3 DNA sequence: TGTGCCAGTAGTATAACCCCCCCCCGGGACAGGTCTTACTCTGGGGCCAACGTCCTGACTTTC.

The rearrangement joins TRBV28 to TRBJ2-7; TRBD1 aligns across 9 bases. The CDR3 extends over 15 amino acids. Germline lookup yields CDR1 MDHEN and CDR2 SYDVKM. J gave up 5 bases and V 5 bases, and 10 bases lay outside the gene matches. The chain's CDR3 is CASSGTGKSIHEQYF. The CDR3 DNA reads TGTGCCAGCAGTGGGACAGGGAAATCGATCCACGAGCAGTACTTC.

J is TRBJ1-1 and V is TRBV7-9, with D maybe TRBD1 (5 bases). Germline V gene lookup returns CDR1 SEHNR and CDR2 FQNEAQ (reference sequence). V lost 2 bases and J lost 0, with 7 bases in between. The CDR3 is 14 amino acids. CDR3 sequence reads: CASSLQGMNTEAFF. DNA for the CDR3: TGTGCCAGCAGCTTACAGGGAATGAACACTGAAGCTTTCTTT.

This chain uses TRBV7-9 with TRBJ1-1; D remains ambiguous. This CDR3 contains 13 residues. V lost 0 bases, J lost 5 bases, and 7 bases lay in between. Germline V CDR1 and CDR2: SEHNR, FQNEAQ (reference sequence). The DNA for the CDR3 is TGTGCCAGCAGCTTAGCGCGGGTTACTGAAGCTTTCTTT. The encoded protein is CASSLARVTEAFF.

This rearrangement joins TRBV4-1 to TRBJ2-7; 12 bases match TRBD2. Germline assignment: CDR1 MGHRA and CDR2 YSYEKL. This CDR3 is built from 19 residues. V was pared by 0 bases and J by 0 bases, with 9 bases of the junction left unmatched. CDR3 region: CASSQEITSGRPDSYEQYF. In nucleotides, the CDR3 is TGCGCCAGCAGCCAAGAGATAACTAGCGGGAGGCCCGACTCCTACGAGCAGTACTTC.